The sequence of this TCR beta chain was determined in a study of Graves' ophthalmopathy and Graves' hyperthyroidism. The overall study: Hyperthyroidism showing no ophthalmopathy within 18 months of follow-up was stable. Study-level points and caveats: A 13-signature model separated ophthalmopathy from stable hyperthyroidism, about 90% sensitivity, approximately 84% specificity. Among thyroid clonotypes expanded above 0.001 frequency, most also appeared in blood.

Amplification of TCR beta CDR3 regions used RNA transcripts. HTBI primers served in a first-round RT-PCR, which a second-round multiplex PCR followed. One entry per CDR3 protein results from TCRdb running MiXCR on the multiplex PCR reads. The repertoire holds about 1.1 million distinct CDR3 sequences, with about two fifths as singletons. This clonotype turned up a few times. The antigen is unknown. Germline values: CDR1 LGHNA, CDR2 YNFKEQ. This CDR3 region has 18 residues. J was trimmed by 4 bases and V by 2 bases; bases with no gene match: 11. The V and J genes are TRBV4-2 and TRBJ1-1, with TRBD1 identical over 12 bases. Specimen: peripheral blood or thyroid tissue (not recorded which). This clonotype was obtained from an adult man with Graves' hyperthyroidism. Here the CDR3 reads CASSQTSGTGGIGTEAFF. The CDR3 nucleotides read TGTGCCAGCAGCCAAACCTCCGGGACAGGGGGCATAGGCACTGAAGCTTTCTTT.